This entry lists 8 T cell receptor beta chains sequenced from one sample in a study of early T cells in non-severe SARS-CoV-2 infection. TCRdb called the 5' RACE reads again in MiXCR, with one record for every CDR3 protein. Of approximately 75,000 distinct CDR3 sequences listed, 4% to 6% are singletons. The sample was whole blood, taken at baseline. The source is an adult who was a healthcare worker with PCR-confirmed SARS-CoV-2 infection or an uninfected control (not recorded which). The donor label of this sample is uncertain.

This clonotype was recorded many times. The chain couples TRBV11-3 to TRBJ2-1, with 13 nucleotides matching TRBD2. The CDR3 contains 16 residues. With V trimmed by 1 base and J by 7 bases, 4 bases remained unmatched. Germline V CDR1 and CDR2: SGHNT, YENEEA. CDR3 nucleotides: TGTGCCAGCAGCTTAGGACTAGCGGGGGGACGGAATGAGCAGTTCTTC. This sequence encodes CASSLGLAGGRNEQFF.

This clonotype was detected ten times or more. V gene TRBV6-5 combines with J gene TRBJ1-1; D is ambiguous. With 4 bases removed from V and 0 bases from J, the gap between germline ends came to 6 bases. The CDR3 is 13 amino acids. Germline values: CDR1 MNHEY, CDR2 SVGAGI. The CDR3 sequence: CASSSSMNTEAFF. The CDR3 region has the DNA TGTGCCAGCAGTTCGTCCATGAACACTGAAGCTTTCTTT.

This clonotype was counted between two and nine times. The J gene is TRBJ1-2, the V gene TRBV6-5; 11 bases are shared with TRBD1. J gave up 9 bases and V 2 bases, and 11 bases lay outside the gene matches. Looked up from germline, CDR1 is MNHEY and CDR2 is SVGAGI. The CDR3 runs 16 residues. The chain's CDR3 is CASSYGLPGTGGRYTF. In DNA, the CDR3 is TGTGCCAGCAGTTACGGCCTCCCCGGGACAGGGGGACGCTACACCTTC.

Only a few counts were recorded for this clonotype. Here the CDR3 DNA reads TGCGCCAGCAGCCAGGACAACTACGAGCAGTACTTC. It translates to CASSQDNYEQYF. The genes are TRBV4-3 and TRBJ2-7; tentatively, D is TRBD1 (5 bases). V gave up 3 bases and J gave up 3 bases, with 6 bases separating them. This CDR3 region has 12 residues. Looked up from germline, CDR1 is LGHNA and CDR2 is YSLEER.

This clonotype was counted a few times. The chain uses TRBV28 and TRBJ2-7; the match to TRBD2 covers 7 bases. Trimming took 3 bases from V and 6 from J; bases not matched to a gene: 8. CDR1 is MDHEN, CDR2 SYDVKM, per germline. The CDR3 consists of 14 residues. The CDR3 DNA reads TGTGCCAGCAGTTTTACTCGGCGGGGGAGCGAGCAGTACTTC. The encoded protein is CASSFTRRGSEQYF. Based on the CDR3 plus reference TRBV28 and TRBJ2-7, the full variable domain is DVKVTQSSRYLVKRTGEKVFLECVQDMDHENMFWYRQDPGLGLRLIYFSYDVKMKEKGDIPEGYSVSREKKERFSLILESASTNQTSMYLCASSFTRRGSEQYFGPGTRLTVT.

This chain connects TRBV4-1 to TRBJ2-3, with 8 nucleotides matching TRBD1. V dropped 1 base and J dropped 5; count of bases not matched to a gene: 5. This CDR3 contains 15 residues. Germline CDR1 MGHRA, CDR2 YSYEKL. For the CDR3, the DNA is TGCGCCAGCAGCCAAGGACAGGGGTTCATAGATACGCAGTATTTT. Its protein product is CASSQGQGFIDTQYF.

At least ten counts were recorded for this clonotype. The CDR3 region has the DNA TGTGCCAGCAGCTCCGCTAAGACTAGCGGGGTAAAGTCCTACGAGCAGTACTTC. This gives the protein CASSSAKTSGVKSYEQYF. The gene calls are TRBV7-9 and TRBJ2-7, with TRBD2 identical over 11 bases. J lost 1 base, V lost 4 bases, and 12 bases had no gene match. The germline V gene has CDR1 SEHNR and CDR2 FQNEAQ (reference sequence). The CDR3 is made up of 18 amino acids.

This clonotype was picked up a small number of times. The CDR3 loop reads CASPTGARDEQYF. CDR3 DNA: TGCGCCAGCCCCACGGGGGCGAGAGACGAGCAGTACTTC. This chain connects TRBV10-1 to TRBJ2-7; D possibly matches TRBD1 or TRBD2 (6 bases each). With 8 bases removed from V and 5 bases from J, the gap between germline ends came to 16 bases. This CDR3 has 13 amino acids. The V gene's germline CDR1 is WNHNN and CDR2 SYGVQD (reference sequence).